The 21 T cell receptor beta chains reported below all come from one sample, sequenced in a study of T cells in Graves' hyperthyroidism and ophthalmopathy. Amplification of TCR beta CDR3 regions was performed using RNA transcripts as template. HTBI primers were employed in a first-round RT-PCR of the TCR CDR3. TCRdb recomputed calls from the multiplex PCR reads with MiXCR, one row per CDR3 protein. This sample has around 600,000 distinct CDR3 sequences, with around 15% found just once. The sample comprised blood. The receptors shown here come from a woman in her forties or fifties with Graves' ophthalmopathy.

A note on this clonotype: A clone one base away is much larger, so this may be a read error. This chain joins TRBV27 and TRBJ2-2; D is possibly TRBD2 (5 bases). Germline CDR1 and CDR2: MNHEY and SMNVEV (reference sequence). The CDR3 loop spans 12 amino acids. The CDR3 region has the DNA TGTGCCAGCAGTTTTTTGGCCGGGGAGCCGTTTTTT. Translated, it gives CASSFLAGEPFF.

This clonotype was detected ten times or more. This chain joins TRBV28 and TRBJ2-5, with 8 bases aligning to TRBD1. The CDR3 runs to 15 residues. Unmatched junction bases numbered 10, after V lost 5 bases and J lost 5 bases. Germline V lookup: CDR1 MDHEN, CDR2 SYDVKM. The CDR3 spells CASSQDRGRKETQYF. CDR3 bases: TGTGCCAGCAGTCAAGACAGGGGTCGAAAGGAGACCCAGTACTTC. Together with reference TRBV28 and TRBJ2-5, the CDR3 gives the full variable domain: DVKVTQSSRYLVKRTGEKVFLECVQDMDHENMFWYRQDPGLGLRLIYFSYDVKMKEKGDIPEGYSVSREKKERFSLILESASTNQTSMYLCASSQDRGRKETQYFGPGTRLLVL.

The chain employs TRBV7-2 and TRBJ2-7; 8 bases match TRBD1. Looked up from germline, CDR1 is SGHTA and CDR2 is FQGNSA. After removal of 9 bases from V and 3 bases from J, the junction contained 13 bases not matched to a gene. The CDR3 sequence is 15 residues long. CDR3 region: CASSLAPTGVYEQYF. CDR3 sequence (DNA): TGTGCCAGTAGTTTAGCCCCGACAGGGGTCTACGAGCAGTACTTC.

About this clonotype: This may come from a read error, since a much larger clone is one base off. The V and J genes are TRBV10-3 and TRBJ2-3; D may be TRBD2 (6 bases). The CDR3 consists of 16 residues. Germline assignment: CDR1 ENHRY and CDR2 SYGVKD. V lost 2 bases, J lost 4 bases, and 16 bases lay in between. The CDR3 spells CAISEGRLSSADTQYF. The CDR3 nucleotides read TGTGCCATCAGTGAGGGTCGGCTTTCTAGCGCAGATACGCAGTATTTT.

This clonotype has a count of ten or more. The V gene is TRBV28, the J gene TRBJ1-2; the D is unclear. The CDR3 extends over 15 amino acids. Per germline, CDR1 MDHEN and CDR2 SYDVKM. V dropped 6 bases and J dropped 7 bases, with 21 bases sitting between them. CDR3 bases: TGTGCCAGCAGCACCCACCCGGAACCGGCGGGTGGCTACACCTTC. Encoded protein: CASSTHPEPAGGYTF.

This rearrangement joins TRBV15 to TRBJ2-1, with D perhaps matching TRBD1 (5 bases). Germline CDR1 reads LNHNV; CDR2 reads YYDKDF (reference sequence). Trimming shortened V by 0 bases and J by 7 bases, and 10 bases separated the two germline ends. The CDR3 runs to 14 residues. Here the CDR3 reads CATSRDRKGNEQFF. CDR3 DNA sequence: TGTGCCACCAGCAGAGATCGAAAGGGGAATGAGCAGTTCTTC.

The chain employs TRBV24-1 and TRBJ2-3, with 11 bases matching TRBD1. V was clipped by 5 bases and J by 3 bases; unmatched bases: 3. The CDR3 runs to 15 residues. The germline V gene has CDR1 KGHDR and CDR2 SFDVKD. The CDR3 DNA reads as TGTGCCACCAGTGCCGGGACAGGGGGTACAGATACGCAGTATTTT. Translating it yields CATSAGTGGTDTQYF.

This clonotype was recorded many times. The V call is TRBV28, the J call TRBJ1-1; tentative D call: TRBD1 (5 bases). CDR1 and CDR2 from the germline V gene are MDHEN and SYDVKM. CDR3 length: 15 amino acids. V shed 5 bases and J shed 1 base, with 14 bases lying between them. CDR3: CASSALGQTNTEAFF. CDR3 in DNA: TGTGCCAGCAGTGCCCTAGGACAAACGAACACTGAAGCTTTCTTT.

This rearrangement joins TRBV24-1 to TRBJ2-1; maybe TRBD2 (6 bases). The ends were cut back, 0 bases at V and 6 bases at J, with 14 bases in the middle. Germline V gene sequence: CDR1 KGHDR, CDR2 SFDVKD. The CDR3 contains 16 residues. CDR3 coding DNA: TGTGCCACCAGTGATTTGCAATCGCGGGATGGCAATGAGCAGTTCTTC. Translated, it gives CATSDLQSRDGNEQFF.

This clonotype was observed at least ten times. The V call is TRBV11-2, the J call TRBJ2-1; 8 positions match TRBD2. The CDR3 spans 15 residues. Unmatched junction bases numbered 13, after V lost 7 bases and J lost 8 bases. Germline assignment: CDR1 SGHAT and CDR2 FQNNGV. CDR3: CASTAVGTRSDEQFF. In DNA form, the CDR3 reads TGTGCCAGCACCGCTGTTGGGACTAGGAGCGATGAGCAGTTCTTC.

This clonotype was detected many times. This chain connects TRBV28 to TRBJ2-7, with 7 positions matching TRBD2. V was pared by 6 bases and J by 0 bases, with 11 bases of the junction left unmatched. Looked up from germline, CDR1 is MDHEN and CDR2 is SYDVKM. The CDR3 spans 16 residues. CDR3 loop: CASREGGARYSYEQYF. The CDR3, as DNA: TGTGCCAGCAGGGAGGGAGGGGCACGCTACTCCTACGAGCAGTACTTC. The full variable domain, its missing parts supplied by reference TRBV28 and TRBJ2-7, is DVKVTQSSRYLVKRTGEKVFLECVQDMDHENMFWYRQDPGLGLRLIYFSYDVKMKEKGDIPEGYSVSREKKERFSLILESASTNQTSMYLCASREGGARYSYEQYFGPGTRLTVT.

As to this clonotype: The CDR3 ends on some other residue instead of the conserved phenylalanine or tryptophan, so this is likely a read error. This chain connects TRBV28 to TRBJ2-1; 16 positions match TRBD2. V lost 4 bases to trimming and J lost 5 bases; unmatched junction nucleotides: 11. The CDR3 consists of 19 residues. Germline assignment: CDR1 MDHEN and CDR2 SYDVKM. CDR3 loop: CASSSPPRGLAGGNNEQFL. The CDR3 DNA reads as TGTGCCAGCAGTTCCCCCCCCCGGGGACTAGCGGGAGGGAACAATGAGCAGTTCCTC.

This chain links TRBV15 with TRBJ2-2; the match to TRBD1 covers 11 bases. Germline loops: CDR1 LNHNV, CDR2 YYDKDF (reference sequence). With V trimmed by 0 bases and J by 5 bases, 5 bases remained unmatched. The CDR3 consists of 17 residues. The CDR3 spells CATSRDRGQGATGELFF. The CDR3 nucleotides read TGTGCCACCAGCAGAGATCGCGGACAGGGGGCGACCGGGGAGCTGTTTTTT.

This clonotype was recorded a few times. The chain joins TRBV5-1 to TRBJ2-1; the match to TRBD2 covers 7 bases. The CDR3 length is 15 residues. Unmatched junction bases numbered 7, after V lost 5 bases and J lost 2 bases. From germline, CDR1 is SGHRS and CDR2 YFSETQ. The CDR3 sequence: CASSKGGSPYNEQFF. The CDR3 DNA reads as TGCGCCAGCAGTAAGGGAGGGTCCCCCTACAATGAGCAGTTCTTC.

The table lists this clonotype with many counts. The chain couples TRBV6-2 or TRBV6-3 to TRBJ1-1; no reliable D call. The CDR3 covers 12 residues. Germline CDR1 MNHEY, CDR2 SVGEGT. The ends were cut back, 6 bases at V and 7 bases at J, with 12 bases in the middle. The CDR3 reads CASSPAWGEAFF. CDR3 coding DNA: TGTGCCAGCAGCCCTGCGTGGGGTGAAGCTTTCTTT.

The chain uses TRBV19 and TRBJ2-2; D gene unclear. This CDR3 comprises 13 residues. Germline CDR1 and CDR2: LNHDA and SQIVND (reference sequence). Trimming shortened V by 3 bases and J by 6 bases, and 8 bases separated the two germline ends. DNA for the CDR3: TGTGCCAGTAGTATCGGTGGGGCCGGGGAGCTGTTTTTT. This sequence encodes CASSIGGAGELFF.

In DNA, the CDR3 is TGTGCCAGCAGCGGTAGCGGGAGGGCGGACATTCAGTACTTC. Translation gives CASSGSGRADIQYF. This chain links TRBV9 with TRBJ2-4; 11 positions match TRBD2. CDR1 is SGDLS, CDR2 YYNGEE, per germline. This CDR3 is 14 amino acids long. V lost 3 bases to trimming and J lost 8 bases; unmatched junction nucleotides: 4.

The sample holds many counts of this clonotype. The chain couples TRBV28 to TRBJ1-2; D gene uncertain. The germline V gene encodes CDR1 MDHEN and CDR2 SYDVKM. CDR3 size: 19 residues. The V and J ends lost 5 bases and 0 bases respectively, with 25 bases between them. CDR3 region: CASSTLVGGTGPANYGYTF. The CDR3 region has the DNA TGTGCCAGCAGTACCCTAGTAGGTGGCACCGGGCCTGCTAACTATGGCTACACCTTC.

The V and J genes are TRBV7-8 and TRBJ2-1, with D perhaps TRBD2 (6 bases). The CDR3 contains 13 residues. V gave up 6 bases and J gave up 9 bases, with 15 bases separating them. The V gene's germline CDR1 is SGHVS and CDR2 FQNEAQ. The CDR3 DNA sequence: TGTGCCAGCAGTCGGGGAGGCCGCGGTGAGCAGTTCTTC. Translating it yields CASSRGGRGEQFF.

This chain connects TRBV19 to TRBJ1-2; D is unclear. V shed 2 bases and J shed 5 bases, with 12 bases lying between them. The CDR3 sequence is 14 residues long. Germline loops: CDR1 LNHDA, CDR2 SQIVND (reference sequence). In nucleotides, the CDR3 is TGTGCCAGTAGTATATCTGGAGGAGGTTATGGCTACACCTTC. Translating it yields CASSISGGGYGYTF.

The CDR3 region is CASSLGGLVNTEAFF. As DNA, the CDR3 is TGTGCCAGCAGTTTAGGGGGGTTGGTGAACACTGAAGCTTTCTTT. This chain connects TRBV28 to TRBJ1-1, with D perhaps TRBD1 (5 bases). Between the trimmed V and J ends, which lost 2 bases and 0 bases, there was a span of 10 bases. The V gene's germline CDR1 is MDHEN and CDR2 SYDVKM. The CDR3 loop spans 15 amino acids.